This T cell receptor beta chain originates from a study of CD4 T cells in relation to SARS-CoV-2 and coronaviruses. This table comes from immunoSEQ multiplex PCR, and its TCRdb copy is limited to in-frame clones, with some not included. The table lists 35,000 to 40,000 clones, around 85% of them singletons. Study-wide results and limits: According to naive versus memory sequencing, detected responses are memory recall, not newly primed.

Germline V lookup: CDR1 MRHNA, CDR2 SNTAGT. V shed 5 bases and J 3 bases; nucleotides not matched to a gene: 7. CDR3 length: 15 amino acids. With respect to this clone: Its target is not known.

The sequenced material came from memory CD4+ T cells from PBMCs. This TCR was sampled from an adult with COVID-19. This chain links TRBV6-4 with TRBJ2-1, with TRBD1 identical over 7 bases. This CDR3 is CASSPRRDSYNEQFF. The CDR3 nucleotides are TGTGCCAGCAGTCCCCGTCGGGACAGCTACAATGAGCAGTTCTTC.